At least ten counts were recorded for the clone carrying this TCR beta chain. Its specificity is unknown. The data were obtained in a study of neurological immune-mediated disorders. CDR1 and CDR2 from the germline V gene are SGHRS and YFSETQ. With 4 bases clipped from V and 1 base from J, the junction kept 4 bases outside the gene matches. This CDR3 is built from 15 residues. Study outcomes and limitations: The absence of shared CDR3 amino acid sequences among expanded clones across subjects suggests private repertoires in all groups.

TCRdb itself ran the 5' RACE reads through MiXCR, one entry per CDR3 protein. The data contain around 30,000 distinct CDR3 sequences, just over 4% of them singletons. The chain uses TRBV5-1 and TRBJ1-3, with 8 bases matching TRBD1. The sequenced material came from CD4+ T cells from blood. This TCR was recovered from a woman between 40 and 50 years old in good health. The CDR3 nucleotides read TGCGCCAGCAGCCCGGACAGGGCTTCTGGAAACACCATATATTTT. Its protein is CASSPDRASGNTIYF.